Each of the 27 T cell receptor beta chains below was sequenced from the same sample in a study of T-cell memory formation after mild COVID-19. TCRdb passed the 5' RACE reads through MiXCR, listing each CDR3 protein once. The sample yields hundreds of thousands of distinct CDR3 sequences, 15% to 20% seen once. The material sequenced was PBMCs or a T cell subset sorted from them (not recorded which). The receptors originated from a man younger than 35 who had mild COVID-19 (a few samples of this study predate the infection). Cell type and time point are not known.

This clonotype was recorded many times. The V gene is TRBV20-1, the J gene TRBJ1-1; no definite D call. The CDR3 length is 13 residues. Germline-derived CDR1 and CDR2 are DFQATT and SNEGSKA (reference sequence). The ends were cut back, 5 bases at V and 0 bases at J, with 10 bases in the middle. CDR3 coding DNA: TGCAGTGCTGCTCCATCCCTGAACACTGAAGCTTTCTTT. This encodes CSAAPSLNTEAFF.

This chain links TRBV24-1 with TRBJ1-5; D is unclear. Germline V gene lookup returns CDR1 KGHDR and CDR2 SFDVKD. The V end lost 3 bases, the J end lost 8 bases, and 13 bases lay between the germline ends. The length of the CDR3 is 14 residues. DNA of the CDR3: TGTGCCACCAGTGATACCCCAGAGGAGAAGCCCCAGCATTTT. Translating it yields CATSDTPEEKPQHF.

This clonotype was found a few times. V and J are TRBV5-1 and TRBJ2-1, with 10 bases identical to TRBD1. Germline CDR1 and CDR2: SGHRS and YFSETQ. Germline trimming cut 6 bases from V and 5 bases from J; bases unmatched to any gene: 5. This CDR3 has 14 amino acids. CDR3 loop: CASKRQGADNEQFF. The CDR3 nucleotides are TGCGCCAGCAAGAGACAGGGGGCTGACAATGAGCAGTTCTTC.

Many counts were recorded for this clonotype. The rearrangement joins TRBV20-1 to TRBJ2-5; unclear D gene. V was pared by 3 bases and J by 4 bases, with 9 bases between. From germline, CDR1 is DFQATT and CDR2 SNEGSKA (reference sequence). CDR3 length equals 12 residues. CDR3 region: CSASRPRETQYF. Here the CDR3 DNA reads TGCAGTGCTAGCAGGCCAAGAGAGACCCAGTACTTC.

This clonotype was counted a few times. The CDR3 region has the DNA TGTGCCAGCAGCATCGGGACCCCGGGAGATACGCAGTATTTT. It encodes CASSIGTPGDTQYF. This sequence joins TRBV5-4 and TRBJ2-3, with D perhaps being TRBD1 or TRBD2 (5 bases each). This CDR3 is built from 14 residues. V gave up 4 bases and J gave up 5 bases, with 14 bases separating them. Germline CDR1 reads SGHNT; CDR2 reads YYREEE (reference sequence).

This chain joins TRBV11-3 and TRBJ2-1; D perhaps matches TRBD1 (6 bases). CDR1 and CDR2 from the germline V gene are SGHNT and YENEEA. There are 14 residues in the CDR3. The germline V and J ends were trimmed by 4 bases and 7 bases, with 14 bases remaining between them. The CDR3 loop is CASSSQGLWNEQFF. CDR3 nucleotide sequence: TGTGCCAGCAGCTCACAGGGTCTATGGAATGAGCAGTTCTTC.

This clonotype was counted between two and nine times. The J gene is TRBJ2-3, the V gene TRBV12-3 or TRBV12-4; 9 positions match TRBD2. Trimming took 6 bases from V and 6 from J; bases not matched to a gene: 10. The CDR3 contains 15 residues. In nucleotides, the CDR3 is TGTGCCAGCAGGGGGTTAGCGGGGGCATCTGATACGCAGTATTTT. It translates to CASRGLAGASDTQYF.

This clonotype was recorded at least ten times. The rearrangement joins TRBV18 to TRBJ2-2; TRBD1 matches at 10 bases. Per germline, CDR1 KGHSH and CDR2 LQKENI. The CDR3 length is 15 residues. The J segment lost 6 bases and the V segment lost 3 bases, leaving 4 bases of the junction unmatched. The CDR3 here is CASSPDRGLSGELFF. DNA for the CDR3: TGTGCCAGCTCACCCGACAGGGGGCTTTCCGGGGAGCTGTTTTTT.

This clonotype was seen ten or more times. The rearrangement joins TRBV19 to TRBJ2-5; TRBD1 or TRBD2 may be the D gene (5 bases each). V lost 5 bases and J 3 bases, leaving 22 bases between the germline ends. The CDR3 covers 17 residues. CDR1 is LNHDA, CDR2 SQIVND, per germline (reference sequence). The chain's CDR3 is CASSSGDVAFVKETQYF. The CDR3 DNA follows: TGTGCCAGTAGTTCCGGGGACGTCGCGTTCGTTAAAGAGACCCAGTACTTC.

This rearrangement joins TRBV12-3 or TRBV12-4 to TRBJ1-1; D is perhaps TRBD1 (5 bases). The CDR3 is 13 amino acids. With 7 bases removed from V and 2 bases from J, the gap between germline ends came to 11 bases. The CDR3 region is CASNPTENTEAFF. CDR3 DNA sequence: TGTGCCAGCAACCCGACAGAAAACACTGAAGCTTTCTTT.

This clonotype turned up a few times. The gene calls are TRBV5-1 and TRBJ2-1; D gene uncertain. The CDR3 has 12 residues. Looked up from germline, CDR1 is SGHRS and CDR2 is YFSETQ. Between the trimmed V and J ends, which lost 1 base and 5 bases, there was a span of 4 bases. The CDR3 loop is CASSLTDNEQFF. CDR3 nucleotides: TGCGCCAGCAGCTTGACGGACAATGAGCAGTTCTTC.

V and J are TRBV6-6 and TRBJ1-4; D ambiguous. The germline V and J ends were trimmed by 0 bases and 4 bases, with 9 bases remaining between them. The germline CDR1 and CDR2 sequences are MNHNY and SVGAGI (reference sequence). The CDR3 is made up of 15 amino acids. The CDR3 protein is CASSYSPTLNEKLFF. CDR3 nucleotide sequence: TGTGCCAGCAGTTACTCTCCTACACTTAATGAAAAACTGTTTTTT.

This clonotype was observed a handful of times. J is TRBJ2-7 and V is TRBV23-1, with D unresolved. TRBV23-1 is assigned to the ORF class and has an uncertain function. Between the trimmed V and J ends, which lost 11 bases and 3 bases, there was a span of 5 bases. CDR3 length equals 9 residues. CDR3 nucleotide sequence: TGCGCCCGGTACTACGAGCAGTACGTC. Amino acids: CARYYEQYV.

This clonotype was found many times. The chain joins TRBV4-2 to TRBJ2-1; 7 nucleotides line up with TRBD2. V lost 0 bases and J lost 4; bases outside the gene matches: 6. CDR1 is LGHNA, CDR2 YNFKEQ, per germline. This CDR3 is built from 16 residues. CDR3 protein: CASSQDDGGTYNEQFF. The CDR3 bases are TGTGCCAGCAGCCAAGATGACGGGGGGACGTACAATGAGCAGTTCTTC.

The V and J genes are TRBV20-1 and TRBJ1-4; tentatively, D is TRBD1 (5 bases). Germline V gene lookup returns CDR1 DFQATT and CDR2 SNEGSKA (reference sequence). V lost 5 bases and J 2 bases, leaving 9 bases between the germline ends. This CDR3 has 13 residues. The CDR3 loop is CSARGHTNEKLFF. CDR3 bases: TGCAGTGCTCGGGGCCACACTAATGAAAAACTGTTTTTT.

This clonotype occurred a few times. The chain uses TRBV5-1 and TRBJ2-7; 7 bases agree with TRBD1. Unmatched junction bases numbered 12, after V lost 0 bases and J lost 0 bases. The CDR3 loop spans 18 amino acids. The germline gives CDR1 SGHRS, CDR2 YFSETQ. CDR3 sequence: CASSLAPDRGTDSYEQYF. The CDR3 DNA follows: TGCGCCAGCAGCTTGGCGCCCGATAGAGGGACAGACTCCTACGAGCAGTACTTC. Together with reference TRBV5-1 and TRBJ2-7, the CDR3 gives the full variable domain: KAGVTQTPRYLIKTRGQQVTLSCSPISGHRSVSWYQQTPGQGLQFLFEYFSETQRNKGNFPGRFSGRQFSNSRSEMNVSTLELGDSALYLCASSLAPDRGTDSYEQYFGPGTRLTVT.

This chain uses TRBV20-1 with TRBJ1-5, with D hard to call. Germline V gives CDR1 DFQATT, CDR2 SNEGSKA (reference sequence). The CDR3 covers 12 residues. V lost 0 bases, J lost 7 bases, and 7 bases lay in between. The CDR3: CSAREGLQPQHF. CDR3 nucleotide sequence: TGCAGTGCTAGAGAGGGGTTACAGCCCCAGCATTTT.

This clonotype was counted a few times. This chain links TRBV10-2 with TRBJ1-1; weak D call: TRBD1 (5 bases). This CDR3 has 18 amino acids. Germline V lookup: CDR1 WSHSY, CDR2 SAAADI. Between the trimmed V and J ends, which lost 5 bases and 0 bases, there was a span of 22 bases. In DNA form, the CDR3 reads TGCGCCAGCAGTTCCCGGCCGGGAGAAAAGGGGATGAACACTGAAGCTTTCTTT. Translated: CASSSRPGEKGMNTEAFF.

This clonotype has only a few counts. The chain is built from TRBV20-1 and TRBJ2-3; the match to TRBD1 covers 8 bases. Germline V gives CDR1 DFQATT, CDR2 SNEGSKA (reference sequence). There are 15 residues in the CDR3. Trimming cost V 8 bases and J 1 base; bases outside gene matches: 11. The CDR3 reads CSSNQGAWGTDTQYF. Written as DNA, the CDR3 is TGCAGTTCGAACCAGGGGGCTTGGGGCACAGATACGCAGTATTTT.

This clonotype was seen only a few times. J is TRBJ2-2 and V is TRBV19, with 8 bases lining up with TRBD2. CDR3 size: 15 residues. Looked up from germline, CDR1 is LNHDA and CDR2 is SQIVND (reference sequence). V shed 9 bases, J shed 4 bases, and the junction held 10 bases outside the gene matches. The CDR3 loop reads CASPHREGCTGELFF. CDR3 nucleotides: TGTGCCAGCCCCCACCGGGAGGGCTGCACCGGGGAGCTGTTTTTT.

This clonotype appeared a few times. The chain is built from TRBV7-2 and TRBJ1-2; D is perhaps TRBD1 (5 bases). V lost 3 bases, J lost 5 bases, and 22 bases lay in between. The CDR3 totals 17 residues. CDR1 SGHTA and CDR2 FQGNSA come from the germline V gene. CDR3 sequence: CASSFEYPGPSLYGYTF. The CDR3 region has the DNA TGTGCCAGCAGCTTTGAGTACCCGGGGCCAAGTTTGTATGGCTACACCTTC.

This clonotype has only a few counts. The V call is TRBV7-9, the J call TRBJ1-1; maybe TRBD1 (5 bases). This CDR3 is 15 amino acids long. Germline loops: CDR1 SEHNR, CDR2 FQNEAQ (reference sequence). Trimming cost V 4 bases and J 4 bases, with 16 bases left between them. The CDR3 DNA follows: TGTGCCAGCAGCTATGTCGGGGGGGTTCGCACTGAAGCTTTCTTT. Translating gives CASSYVGGVRTEAFF.

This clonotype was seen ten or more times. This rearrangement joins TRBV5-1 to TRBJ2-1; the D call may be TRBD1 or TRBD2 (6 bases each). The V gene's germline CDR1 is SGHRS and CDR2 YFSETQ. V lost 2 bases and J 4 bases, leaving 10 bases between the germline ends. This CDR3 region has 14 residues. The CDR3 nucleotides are TGCGCCAGCAGCTTCGGGGGCGGTTACAATGAGCAGTTCTTC. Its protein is CASSFGGGYNEQFF.

CDR3 amino acids: CSASLTSGGADTQYF. The CDR3 DNA sequence: TGCAGTGCTAGCTTGACTAGCGGGGGCGCAGATACGCAGTATTTT. The V gene is TRBV20-1, the J gene TRBJ2-3, with 12 bases aligning to TRBD2. V lost 3 bases and J lost 4; bases outside the gene matches: 5. Germline CDR1 reads DFQATT; CDR2 reads SNEGSKA (reference sequence). This CDR3 has 15 residues.

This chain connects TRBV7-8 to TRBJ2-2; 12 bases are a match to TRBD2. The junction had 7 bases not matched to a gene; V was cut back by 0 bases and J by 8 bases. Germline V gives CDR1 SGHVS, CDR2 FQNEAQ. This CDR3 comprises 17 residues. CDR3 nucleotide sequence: TGTGCCAGCAGCTTAGCCCTAGCGGGGGGGCTAATAGGGGAGCTGTTTTTT. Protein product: CASSLALAGGLIGELFF.

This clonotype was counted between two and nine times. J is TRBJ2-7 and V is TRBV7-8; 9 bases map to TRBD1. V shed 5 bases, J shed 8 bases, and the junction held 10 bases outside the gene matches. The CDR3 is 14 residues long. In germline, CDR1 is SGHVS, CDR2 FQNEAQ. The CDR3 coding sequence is TGTGCCAGCAGCCCCAGTGGGGACAGGGACAAGCAGTACGTC. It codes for CASSPSGDRDKQYV.

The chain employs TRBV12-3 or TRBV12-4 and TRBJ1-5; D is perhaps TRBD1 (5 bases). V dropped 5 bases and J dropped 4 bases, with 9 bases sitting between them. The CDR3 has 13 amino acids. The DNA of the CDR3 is TGTGCCAGCAGTCGACACAGGAATCAGCCCCAGCATTTT. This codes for CASSRHRNQPQHF.